Presented here are 13 T cell receptor beta chains from one specimen sequenced in a study of T-cell reconstitution after alpha-beta-depleted transplantation in children. The authors prepared the TCRbeta library with unique molecular identifiers. MiXCR, run by TCRdb on the PCR reads, gives a single entry per CDR3 protein. The data hold about 230,000 distinct CDR3 sequences, with 8% to 9.5% observed a single time. Material: PBMCs from the stem cell graft donor, obtained from the stem cell graft. All receptors derive from a human donor who donated a stem cell graft to a child with acute lymphoblastic leukemia.

This clonotype has more than one count but fewer than ten. The gene calls are TRBV25-1 and TRBJ2-7, with a weak D call TRBD1 (6 bases). This CDR3 spans 17 amino acids. With 3 bases removed from V and 0 bases from J, the gap between germline ends came to 18 bases. The germline CDR1 and CDR2 sequences are MGHDK and SYGVNS. The chain's CDR3 is CASSDYRDTSTSYEQYF. CDR3 DNA: TGTGCCAGCAGTGATTATCGGGACACATCCACCTCCTACGAGCAGTACTTC.

V is TRBV30 and J is TRBJ2-4; D may correspond to TRBD1 or TRBD2 (6 bases each). The CDR3 totals 12 residues. V was trimmed by 7 bases and J by 4 bases, leaving 11 bases between them. Germline CDR1 GTSNPN, CDR2 SVGIG (reference sequence). CDR3 DNA: TGTGCCTTACAAGGGGGGAAAAACATTCAGTACTTC. Protein: CALQGGKNIQYF.

This clonotype was counted ten times or more. The gene calls are TRBV7-2 and TRBJ2-1; TRBD2 matches 13 bases. Germline CDR1 and CDR2: SGHTA and FQGNSA. The ends lost 5 bases at V and 10 bases at J; junction bases unmatched: 5. The CDR3 contains 14 residues. CDR3 sequence: CASSQLGLAGEQFF. CDR3 in DNA: TGTGCCAGCAGCCAATTGGGACTAGCGGGGGAGCAGTTCTTC.

This clonotype was recorded at least ten times. For the CDR3, the DNA is TGTGCCAGCAGCTTATTCGAAGAACCAGATACGCAGTATTTT. Amino acid sequence: CASSLFEEPDTQYF. V usage is TRBV7-2 and J usage is TRBJ2-3, with D uncertain. V dropped 2 bases and J dropped 4 bases, with 10 bases sitting between them. This CDR3 region has 14 residues. Germline-derived CDR1 and CDR2 are SGHTA and FQGNSA.

Note on this clonotype: As the CDR3 is not closed by the conserved phenylalanine or tryptophan, this likely results from a read error. This rearrangement joins TRBV7-2 to TRBJ1-2, with D possibly TRBD1 on 5 matching bases. The CDR3 runs to 17 residues. The V and J ends lost 5 bases and 1 base respectively, with 20 bases between them. Germline loops: CDR1 SGHTA, CDR2 FQGNSA. CDR3 bases: TGTGCCAGCAGCCCTCGAGAAGGGGTCCTATTTAACTATGGCTACACCTAC. Translated: CASSPREGVLFNYGYTY.

The sample holds one count of this clonotype. The J gene is TRBJ2-2, the V gene TRBV11-3, with TRBD1 matching 7 bases. The V segment lost 4 bases and the J segment 2 bases; nucleotides outside the gene matches: 7. This CDR3 has 16 amino acids. The germline gives CDR1 SGHNT, CDR2 YENEEA. The CDR3 protein is CASSSQPGGNTGELFF. CDR3 coding DNA: TGTGCCAGCAGCTCCCAGCCAGGGGGAAACACCGGGGAGCTGTTTTTT.

A remark on this clonotype: This may come from a read error, since a much larger clone is one base off. The chain combines TRBV6-1 with TRBJ2-1; a weak D match, TRBD2 (5 bases). The CDR3 is 15 amino acids. CDR1 MNHNS and CDR2 SASEGT come from the germline V gene. CDR3 amino acids: CAGSISGGSYNEQFF. In DNA form, the CDR3 reads TGTGCCGGCAGTATAAGTGGTGGGAGCTACAATGAGCAGTTCTTC.

There are a few counts of this clonotype. The V call is TRBV6-5, the J call TRBJ1-1; D remains unclear. CDR3 length: 12 amino acids. Germline V gene lookup returns CDR1 MNHEY and CDR2 SVGAGI. The V gene lost 5 bases and the J gene lost 2 bases, with 6 bases spanning the gap. Here the CDR3 reads CASSPGNTEAFF. DNA for the CDR3: TGTGCCAGCAGTCCCGGTAACACTGAAGCTTTCTTT.

This chain connects TRBV5-1 to TRBJ2-1; TRBD1 might be the D (5 bases). Germline values: CDR1 SGHRS, CDR2 YFSETQ. The CDR3 covers 15 residues. The V end lost 4 bases, the J end lost 5 bases, and 16 bases lay between the germline ends. In DNA form, the CDR3 reads TGCGCCAGCAGCCCCTTAGGGGCAGTCAACAATGAGCAGTTCTTC. Translation: CASSPLGAVNNEQFF.

In this sample, this clonotype turned up many times. The rearrangement links TRBV6-2 or TRBV6-3 to TRBJ2-7; the D is unclear. Germline values: CDR1 MNHEY, CDR2 SVGEGT. The germline V and J ends were trimmed by 3 bases and 6 bases, with 9 bases remaining between them. This CDR3 comprises 12 residues. CDR3 in amino acids: CASSYLRGEQYF. CDR3 in DNA: TGTGCCAGCAGTTATCTCAGAGGCGAGCAGTACTTC.

In this sample, this clonotype turned up many times. This chain links TRBV5-1 with TRBJ1-1; TRBD1 is a possible D gene (5 bases). CDR1 SGHRS and CDR2 YFSETQ come from the germline V gene. V shed 0 bases and J shed 3 bases, with 15 bases lying between them. The CDR3 is 16 residues long. CDR3 DNA: TGCGCCAGCAGCTTGGCGAGTCTCGGGGGTCACACTGAAGCTTTCTTT. This sequence encodes CASSLASLGGHTEAFF.

The J gene is TRBJ1-1, the V gene TRBV11-2, with D perhaps TRBD1 (5 bases). Germline loops: CDR1 SGHAT, CDR2 FQNNGV. With 1 base removed from V and 0 bases from J, the gap between germline ends came to 15 bases. The CDR3 extends over 17 amino acids. The CDR3 DNA sequence: TGTGCCAGCAGCTTAGGAACGGGGGTTCTTATGAACACTGAAGCTTTCTTT. This encodes CASSLGTGVLMNTEAFF.

In this sample, this clonotype turned up many times. V and J are TRBV7-2 and TRBJ1-2; 10 bases agree with TRBD1. V lost 1 base to trimming and J lost 7 bases; unmatched junction nucleotides: 3. Germline assignment: CDR1 SGHTA and CDR2 FQGNSA. The CDR3 loop spans 14 amino acids. CDR3 sequence reads: CASSLDRDRGGYTF. The CDR3 nucleotides read TGTGCCAGCAGCTTAGACCGGGACAGGGGTGGCTACACCTTC.